One T cell receptor beta chain is described in this entry. Its antigen remains unidentified. Base qualities are not at hand, and no much larger clone is one base apart. Spanning cysteine to phenylalanine, the CDR3 consists of 10 amino acids. Left in the record is the CDR3 DNA by itself, 30 bases read in frame from the first base. The trim is 6 bases for V and 7 bases for J, with a gap of 9 bases between the germline ends. From the germline V gene (reference sequence), CDR1 is DFQATT and CDR2 is SNEGSKA. The data belong to a study of cytomegalovirus exposure and HLA in healthy donors (dated by TCRdb to 2017 to 2019). Looking at the study overall: An earlier analysis of roughly 610 of the donors reported 276 Gb of sequence data and 117 million unique TCR beta sequences obtained from around 190 million T cells. Genome-wide SNP genotypes for about 60% of the roughly 670 donors were used in a later genetic analysis, which treated that subset as a discovery cohort. Along with the approximately 600-subject first cohort, a separate validation cohort of approximately 110 different subjects was used. The study used immunosequencing to profile the T cell repertoires of 666 subjects and linked those repertoires to cytomegalovirus serostatus. The number of donors typed differed by locus, with about 629-640 for A, B, C, DRB1 and DQB1, roughly 520 for DQA1, approximately 570 for DPA1, and around 450 for DPB1. Roughly 5 DR-DQ haplotypes were handled as single units for association and clustering, since linkage in the cohort was strong. To decide whether each TCR beta V gene segment behaved as functional or pseudogenic, an earlier analysis of 587 of the donors relied on high-throughput TCR beta sequencing. Roughly 300 gigabases of sequencing data and approximately 85 million unique TCR sequences were included in an early release covering around 600 HLA-typed donors. In the later analysis, no new phenotypic data were used to find candidate immune exposures; instead, reliance was placed on TCR beta sequences and their occurrence across donors. Every repertoire in the discovery cohort had been generated on one and the same sequencing platform. To predict cytomegalovirus infection status, the study brought together high-throughput TCR immunosequencing, statistical association of individual TCRs with disease status, and machine learning. HLA typing included class I and class II loci at four-digit resolution. A later analysis re-analyzed previously published TCR beta repertoires from approximately 670 donors and added high-resolution HLA genotyping to study TCR occurrence patterns. On average, around 230,000 unique TCR beta nucleotide sequences were sequenced per donor among a few hundred genotyped donors of the cohort, with 15% to 20% of those sequences being non-productive. Of the roughly 400 genotyped donors, 81% fell in the genetic ancestry cluster associated with self-reported Caucasian donors. The study was designed to test whether signatures of past pathogen exposure could be identified by cataloging public T cell receptors. Donor age, sex, ethnicity and CMV serostatus were compiled alongside the repertoire data.

The cohort was made up of about 610 healthy bone marrow donors. All cohort members were sampled while nominally healthy, although unrecorded immune exposures were likely present. The donor was CMV seropositive and belonged to the group of 250 to 300 seropositive cohort members. A peripheral blood sample was collected from each donor, and TCR beta sequencing was performed on peripheral blood mononuclear cells. The Qiagen DNeasy Blood Extraction Kit was used to extract genomic DNA from the blood cell samples. The library was produced with the immunoSEQ multiplex PCR assay. For the multiplex PCR, a mixture combining 60 forward primers for TCR Vbeta segments and 13 reverse primers for TCR Jbeta segments was used. Amplification of the CDR3 region of rearranged TCR beta genes was performed with a multiplex PCR assay on genomic DNA. The Illumina HiSeq System was used to sequence the amplified TCR beta libraries as 87-base-pair reads. Turning to the authors' computational methods: A later analysis counted tens of millions of unique TCR beta chains across the 650 to 800 repertoires, and approximately 11 million of these chains were shared by at least two donors. A nearest-neighbor algorithm error-corrected the raw reads and collapsed the reads into unique sequences, merging closely related sequences to remove PCR and sequencing errors. V, D and J gene segments were assigned by aligning CDR3 sequences to IMGT reference sequences. Each retained sequence needed at least a six-nucleotide match to both a V gene segment and a J gene segment. Rearrangements were classified as productive when the CDR3 lacked stop codons and remained in frame with V and J, and all other rearrangements were classified as non-productive. CDR3 was defined by IMGT convention, running from the second conserved V-encoded cysteine to the conserved J-encoded phenylalanine. In an earlier analysis of just under 600 of the donors, sequences lacking an unambiguous match to a single V gene segment were excluded. In an earlier analysis of some 590 of the donors, V segments were called functional above 56.7% productive rearrangements and were called segregating when the between-donor standard deviation exceeded 5%. A statistical classification framework was built to diagnose cytomegalovirus status from the catalog of TCR beta chain sequences. A later analysis assigned V and J genes by comparing TCR nucleotide sequences with IMGT/GENE-DB human TR gene sequences. The TCRdist pipeline was used in a later analysis to assign CDR3 sequences and most-parsimonious VDJ recombination scenarios. In a later analysis, every TCR beta chain was defined by the combination of its CDR3 amino acid sequence and its V-gene family, and reads without a unique V-gene family were dropped. To address suspected cross-contamination and a sequencing artifact, a later analysis removed around 600 highly shared, low-generation-probability nucleotide sequences. A later analysis calculated a clonal expansion index for each public chain from normalized within-repertoire ranks of inferred template counts. In a later analysis, generation probabilities were computed using a VDJ recombination model fitted to out-of-frame rearrangements, and the results were checked against IGoR. In a later analysis, TCR-TCR, TCR-HLA and TCR-CMV co-occurrence was scored with hypergeometric tests, and a repertoire-size bias correction was applied to TCR pairs. In a later analysis, false discovery rates were estimated by permuting HLA or CMV assignments 20 times. A later analysis grouped co-occurring TCRs with DBSCAN, adding TCRdist sequence similarity when clustering within HLA-allele-positive subsets. Repertoires with fewer than 30,000 or more than 120,000 public chains, plus five repertoires with anomalous nucleotide sharing, were excluded from co-occurrence clustering. In TCRdb, the immuneACCESS table is reduced to in-frame sequences with V and J assigned. These tables do not hold every clone; where another copy was compared, an unresolved V gene accounts for under half, and the others remain unexplained. V and J calls and clone size follow that table, whereas D and trimming were derived from the DNA. This sample lists about 150,000 clones; 79% were detected once. The ten largest clones represent over 6% of the sample.

Beyond this particular receptor, the publication reports: The sequencing pipeline was judged likely to have produced a cluster of highly shared sequence variants as a technical artifact. In vitro tests confirmed that a few of the cytomegalovirus-associated TCR beta chains recognize cytomegalovirus antigens. The study listed 150 to 200 TCR beta chains as associated with cytomegalovirus. Some IMGT-functional V segments, including TRBV6-2 and TRBV6-3, could not be distinguished by the 87-base-pair reads and were therefore excluded. When HLA alleles, especially DR and DQ, strongly co-occurred, TCR associations were difficult to assign to individual alleles. While some public TCRs were present in many individuals, most TCR sequences turned up only very rarely across donors. A further reported finding was that TCR beta sequences accurately predicted the HLA-A and HLA-B alleles for most subjects in the first cohort. About 17 rarely observed V segments, including chromosome 9 orphons, were excluded from the earlier analysis of a few hundred of the donors because counts were too low. A later analysis found that most CMV-associated TCR beta chains appeared HLA-restricted, with HLA associations seemingly driven largely by CMV exposure. Correlated functional status among segregating V segments might reflect linkage disequilibrium, but an unknown experimental factor could not be ruled out. In a later genetic analysis, fewer N-insertions in productive TCRs were reported among donors in an Asian-associated ancestry cluster than the 666-donor mean. In a later analysis, TCR association rates were found to vary across HLA loci, with the most associated TCRs seen for DRB1 alleles and the fewest for HLA-C alleles. Cytomegalovirus status was reported to be diagnosed by the classifier with high specificity and sensitivity in both the original and validation cohorts. The authors suggested that the approach could potentially be generalized to other disease states and immunological phenotypes. Roughly uniform sequencing depth across donors was assumed in presence/absence analyses, although this assumption may not hold. An association between a missense DCLRE1C variant and V-gene and J-gene trimming of TCR beta chains was found in a later genetic analysis and replicated in an independent cohort. In a later analysis, several top co-occurrence clusters were reported to appear linked to parvovirus B19, influenza, CMV and Epstein-Barr virus. CMV serostatus was the only immune exposure information available for the cohort. An earlier analysis of some 560 of the donors showed that most TCR beta V segments appeared in productive rearrangements either about 87% or about 30% of the time, which broadly matched IMGT annotations. In a later analysis, about 16,000 TCR beta sequences were associated with specific HLA alleles at a false discovery rate of 0.05. In a later analysis, HLA-associated TCR beta chains showed more clonal expansion and lower generation probabilities than non-associated chains that were equally common. Because HLA typing was unavailable for some donors at each locus, only the typed subset was used in association tests. The cohort was sequenced for TCR beta chains only, and without alpha or paired-chain data the features that could be detected were limited.

The sequenced sample was PBMCs. The TCR sequence derives from a man aged 25 to 45 in good health and CMV-seropositive. This chain is built from TRBV20-1 and TRBJ1-1; a weak D assignment points to TRBD1 (5 bases agree). This receptor has the CDR3 CSAAGVEAFF. The sequenced DNA: TGCAGTGCCGCGGGGGTTGAAGCTTTCTTT.